The 22 T cell receptor beta chains below come from one sample, sequenced in a study of type 1 regulatory T cells. Their antigen targets remain unknown. TCRdb re-called the reads with MiXCR, one entry per CDR3 protein. The sample records tens of thousands of distinct CDR3 sequences, around 21% being singletons. Study outcomes and limitations: Tr1 cells had a more restricted TCR repertoire than non-Tr1 cells.

Specimen: cultured type 1 regulatory T (Tr1) cells, either the whole culture or a sorted fraction (not recorded which). The receptors were sampled from a human donor in good health.

This clonotype was seen more than once but under ten times. The V and J genes are TRBV5-1 and TRBJ1-1; D is perhaps TRBD1 (6 bases). Trimming cost V 3 bases and J 2 bases, with 11 bases left between them. Germline V gene lookup returns CDR1 SGHRS and CDR2 YFSETQ. This CDR3 has 14 amino acids. CDR3 coding DNA: TGCGCCAGCAGCTCCATGGACAGAAACACTGAAGCTTTCTTT. This codes for CASSSMDRNTEAFF. The variable domain in full, with the rest retrieved from reference TRBV5-1 and TRBJ1-1, is KAGVTQTPRYLIKTRGQQVTLSCSPISGHRSVSWYQQTPGQGLQFLFEYFSETQRNKGNFPGRFSGRQFSNSRSEMNVSTLELGDSALYLCASSSMDRNTEAFFGQGTRLTVV.

This chain links TRBV20-1 with TRBJ1-1, with D tentatively TRBD1 (5 bases). V lost 1 base and J lost 1, with 13 bases in between. Germline assignment: CDR1 DFQATT and CDR2 SNEGSKA (reference sequence). There are 15 residues in the CDR3. CDR3 sequence reads: CSARATGLTNTEAFF. For the CDR3, the DNA is TGCAGTGCTAGAGCGACGGGACTCACGAACACTGAAGCTTTCTTT.

Only a few counts were recorded for this clonotype. This sequence joins TRBV5-1 and TRBJ2-3, with D perhaps TRBD1 or TRBD2 (5 bases each). The CDR3 has 12 residues. Germline lookup yields CDR1 SGHRS and CDR2 YFSETQ. V dropped 7 bases and J dropped 7 bases, with 13 bases sitting between them. CDR3 DNA: TGCGCCAGCGCTGGGGGTCCCCATACGCAGTATTTT. It is translated as CASAGGPHTQYF.

This clonotype was detected only a few times. V usage is TRBV12-3 or TRBV12-4 and J usage is TRBJ2-1; 9 bases fit TRBD2. The junction had 6 bases not matched to a gene; V was cut back by 6 bases and J by 3 bases. This CDR3 has 15 amino acids. The DNA of the CDR3 is TGTGCCAGCAGCCCCATTAGCGGGAGCTACAATGAGCAGTTCTTC. It encodes CASSPISGSYNEQFF.

CDR3 nucleotides: TGTGCCAGCAGCCCAATAGACCGAGATACGCAGTATTTT. Its protein is CASSPIDRDTQYF. The V and J genes are TRBV9 and TRBJ2-3; unclear D gene. The CDR3 runs 13 residues. The V end was cut by 4 bases, the J end by 5 bases, with 11 bases between. The germline CDR1 and CDR2 sequences are SGDLS and YYNGEE. The whole variable domain, filled in from reference TRBV9 and TRBJ2-3, reads DSGVTQTPKHLITATGQRVTLRCSPRSGDLSVYWYQQSLDQGLQFLIQYYNGEERAKGNILERFSAQQFPDLHSELNLSSLELGDSALYFCASSPIDRDTQYFGPGTRLTVL.

This clonotype was seen ten or more times. The CDR3 DNA sequence: TGTGCCATCAGGCCTAGGGCCCGGGACGGCGGGGAGCTGTTTTTT. It codes for CAIRPRARDGGELFF. V and J are TRBV10-3 and TRBJ2-2; TRBD1 or TRBD2 may be the D gene (5 bases each). Trimming removed 6 bases at V and 7 bases at J, with 18 bases between. Germline V lookup: CDR1 ENHRY, CDR2 SYGVKD. The CDR3 consists of 15 residues.

There are a few counts of this clonotype. The chain employs TRBV12-3 or TRBV12-4 and TRBJ2-3, with D perhaps matching TRBD2 (6 bases). Trimming pared 2 bases from V and 3 bases from J, leaving 15 bases between. This CDR3 spans 16 amino acids. CDR3 DNA sequence: TGTGCCAGCAGTTTATTCGCCGGAGGGGCGACAGATACGCAGTATTTT. It specifies CASSLFAGGATDTQYF.

V is TRBV6-5 and J is TRBJ2-5; 8 bases fit TRBD1. V was pared by 5 bases and J by 3 bases, with 11 bases of the junction left unmatched. Germline-derived CDR1 and CDR2 are MNHEY and SVGAGI. CDR3 length: 16 amino acids. The CDR3 DNA follows: TGTGCCAGCAGTCTTCGGGACAGGTCTTCCAAAGAGACCCAGTACTTC. Protein: CASSLRDRSSKETQYF.

The chain carries TRBV6-1 and TRBJ1-5; TRBD1 agrees at 7 bases. CDR1 MNHNS and CDR2 SASEGT come from the germline V gene. V shed 7 bases and J 5 bases; nucleotides not matched to a gene: 11. The CDR3 has 15 amino acids. The chain's CDR3 is CASIVQGGFDQPQHF. CDR3 nucleotide sequence: TGTGCCAGCATCGTCCAGGGGGGATTCGATCAGCCCCAGCATTTT.

A few counts support this clonotype. The gene calls are TRBV7-9 and TRBJ2-3, with D maybe TRBD2 (6 bases). CDR1 SEHNR and CDR2 FQNEAQ come from the germline V gene (reference sequence). V was cut by 5 bases and J by 2 bases, with 8 bases left in between. CDR3 size: 13 residues. CDR3 region: CASSPDYTDTQYF. The CDR3 DNA follows: TGTGCCAGCAGCCCGGACTACACAGATACGCAGTATTTT. Drawing the rest from reference TRBV7-9 and TRBJ2-3, the complete variable domain is DTGVSQNPRHKITKRGQNVTFRCDPISEHNRLYWYRQTLGQGPEFLTYFQNEAQLEKSRLLSDRFSAERPKGSFSTLEIQRTEQGDSAMYLCASSPDYTDTQYFGPGTRLTVL.

A remark on this clonotype: A junction boundary mismatches the germline segment, possibly from a read error. The rearrangement uses TRBV20-1 and TRBJ2-1, with 12 bases matching TRBD2. The CDR3 contains 10 residues. CDR1 is DFQATT and CDR2 is SNEGSKA in the germline V gene (reference sequence). The CDR3 loop reads CSVWTTSGSF. As DNA, the CDR3 is TGCAGTGTTTGGACGACTAGCGGGAGCTTC.

This clonotype was seen at least ten times. The V and J genes are TRBV15 and TRBJ1-2, with D hard to call. The V and J ends lost 0 bases and 2 bases respectively, with 10 bases between them. In germline, CDR1 is LNHNV, CDR2 YYDKDF (reference sequence). This CDR3 is built from 15 residues. The CDR3 bases are TGTGCCACCAGCAGAGATCCCAGCGGCAACTATGGCTACACCTTC. Its translation: CATSRDPSGNYGYTF.

This clonotype was seen only a few times. The V gene is TRBV7-8, the J gene TRBJ2-1; D might be TRBD1 or TRBD2, each matching 5 bases. Germline CDR1 and CDR2: SGHVS and FQNEAQ. The CDR3 is 14 amino acids. V lost 1 base and J lost 6, with 10 bases in between. CDR3 protein: CASSLGRDLNEQFF. In DNA form, the CDR3 reads TGTGCCAGCAGCTTAGGACGGGACCTCAATGAGCAGTTCTTC. Using reference TRBV7-8 and TRBJ2-1 for the parts outside the CDR3, the full variable domain is GAGVSQSPRYKVAKRGQDVALRCDPISGHVSLFWYQQALGQGPEFLTYFQNEAQLDKSGLPSDRFFAERPEGSVSTLKIQRTQQEDSAVYLCASSLGRDLNEQFFGPGTRLTVL.

This chain uses TRBV7-8 with TRBJ1-6, with TRBD1 matching over 10 bases. Germline V gene sequence: CDR1 SGHVS, CDR2 FQNEAQ. V lost 3 bases and J lost 9; bases outside the gene matches: 5. This CDR3 region has 15 residues. CDR3 in amino acids: CASSFRDRGSSPLHF. The CDR3 DNA reads as TGTGCCAGCAGCTTCCGGGACAGGGGTAGTTCACCCCTCCACTTT.

About this clonotype: Since a much larger clone is just one base distant, this may be a read error. The chain combines TRBV5-4 with TRBJ1-1; 7 bases map to TRBD1. The CDR3 has 13 amino acids. The germline gives CDR1 SGHNT, CDR2 YYREEE (reference sequence). V dropped 9 bases and J dropped 3; count of bases not matched to a gene: 8. CDR3 sequence: CANSPTGYTEAFF. The CDR3 DNA follows: TGTGCCAACAGTCCGACAGGGTACACTGAAGCTTTCTTT.

The rearrangement links TRBV5-1 to TRBJ1-1; 12 positions match TRBD1. CDR1 is SGHRS, CDR2 YFSETQ, per germline. With 8 bases clipped from V and 7 bases from J, the junction kept 12 bases outside the gene matches. This CDR3 region has 15 residues. The CDR3 loop reads CASGGQGARSGEAFF. CDR3 DNA sequence: TGCGCCAGTGGGGGACAGGGGGCGCGCTCAGGTGAAGCTTTCTTT.

V is TRBV6-6 and J is TRBJ2-5; possibly TRBD2 for D (7 bases). Germline CDR1 reads MNHNY; CDR2 reads SVGAGI (reference sequence). Trimming removed 6 bases from V and 2 bases from J, with 16 bases in between. The CDR3 is 15 residues long. As DNA, the CDR3 is TGTGCCAGCAGCCTAGCGGAGGGGGGACAAGAGACCCAGTACTTC. Residues: CASSLAEGGQETQYF.

The gene calls are TRBV5-1 and TRBJ1-1; 7 positions match TRBD1. CDR1 and CDR2 from the germline V gene are SGHRS and YFSETQ. The V and J ends lost 5 bases and 2 bases, in that order; junction bases with no gene match: 6. The CDR3 loop spans 14 amino acids. This CDR3 is CASSSRDSNTEAFF. Written as DNA, the CDR3 is TGCGCCAGCAGTTCCCGGGACAGCAACACTGAAGCTTTCTTT.

V gene TRBV7-2 combines with J gene TRBJ2-3; 9 bases agree with TRBD2. This CDR3 has 15 residues. Germline CDR1 reads SGHTA; CDR2 reads FQGNSA. The junction had 13 bases not matched to a gene; V was cut back by 11 bases and J by 4 bases. CDR3 nucleotides: TGTGCCTCCCGGCAGGCGGGAGGGCCCGCAGATACGCAGTATTTT. Its protein is CASRQAGGPADTQYF.

There are many counts of this clonotype. The rearrangement joins TRBV5-1 to TRBJ2-5; 9 nucleotides match TRBD1. Germline CDR1 and CDR2: SGHRS and YFSETQ. The V segment lost 1 base and the J segment 2 bases; nucleotides outside the gene matches: 12. This CDR3 has 18 amino acids. The CDR3 sequence is CASSLSGTGSMVQETQYF. The CDR3 bases are TGCGCCAGCAGCTTGAGCGGGACAGGGTCGATGGTACAAGAGACCCAGTACTTC. Drawing the rest from reference TRBV5-1 and TRBJ2-5, the complete variable domain is KAGVTQTPRYLIKTRGQQVTLSCSPISGHRSVSWYQQTPGQGLQFLFEYFSETQRNKGNFPGRFSGRQFSNSRSEMNVSTLELGDSALYLCASSLSGTGSMVQETQYFGPGTRLLVL.

The chain recombines TRBV19 with TRBJ1-1, with D perhaps matching TRBD1 (6 bases). Germline CDR1 LNHDA, CDR2 SQIVND (reference sequence). The ends were cut back, 4 bases at V and 8 bases at J, with 14 bases in the middle. The CDR3 runs to 13 residues. CDR3 loop: CASSSPQGPEAFF. CDR3 coding DNA: TGTGCCAGTAGTAGCCCACAGGGCCCAGAAGCTTTCTTT.

Notes on this clonotype: An end of the junction differs from the germline gene, which may be a read error. The chain employs TRBV20-1 and TRBJ1-2; D gene unclear. This CDR3 has 10 residues. Per germline, CDR1 DFQATT and CDR2 SNEGSKA (reference sequence). The CDR3 DNA reads TGCAGCGCTACGCGCGGCGGCTACACCTTC. It translates to CSATRGGYTF.